These T cell receptor beta chains were read from a single sample in a study of CD8+ T cells in alopecia areata. Libraries were prepared by immunoSEQ multiplex PCR; TCRdb keeps only in-frame clonotypes and omits some of them. This table has approximately 180,000 clones, roughly 66% appearing once. Material: CD8+ T cells sorted from blood, obtained at week 0. These receptors originate from a human donor with alopecia areata. CDR3s include the opening cysteine and the closing phenylalanine or tryptophan. The D gene is left open where the match is weak. For some rows the clone size is stated as once, few or many, or as a class when expanded; others skip it.

>.|few|13|TRBJ1-4|TRBV6-6
TGTGCCAGCAGCCCGCGCGCTCTGGAAAAACTGTTTTTT
CASSPRALEKLFF
>.|once|14|TRBJ2-7|TRBV30
TGTGCCTGGAGTGACGGACGGGGTGTCTACGAGCAGTACTTC
CAWSDGRGVYEQYF
>TRBD1|.|13|TRBJ2-7|TRBV29-1
TGCAGCGTTGAAGGGGACAGGGACTACGAGCAGTACTTC
CSVEGDRDYEQYF
>.|few|12|TRBJ1-2|TRBV6-5
TGTGCCAGCAGTTCGTCCGCCTATGGCTACACCTTC
CASSSSAYGYTF
>.|.|15|TRBJ2-1|TRBV4-1
TGCGCCAGCAGCCAGGGACACCCGGCCTACAATGAGCAGTTCTTC
CASSQGHPAYNEQFF
>TRBD1|.|16|TRBJ2-7|TRBV27
TGTGCCAGCAGCCCCCTTGGGACAGGGGGGACCTACGAGCAGTACTTC
CASSPLGTGGTYEQYF
>TRBD1|.|16|TRBJ2-1|TRBV25-1
TGTGCCAGCAGCCGGTCCGGGACAGGGATAAACAATGAGCAGTTCTTC
CASSRSGTGINNEQFF
>.|.|15|TRBJ1-6|TRBV9
TGTGCCAGCAGCGAGGGGACTCGGGCTTATTCACCCCTCCACTTT
CASSEGTRAYSPLHF
>TRBD2|once|14|TRBJ2-3|TRBV30
TGTGCCTGGGCACCAGCGGGACTTACAGATACGCAGTATTTT
CAWAPAGLTDTQYF
>TRBD1|.|15|TRBJ2-3|TRBV15
TGTGCCACCAGCTTATCACAGGGGGCGGAGGATACGCAGTATTTT
CATSLSQGAEDTQYF
>.|few|12|TRBJ2-5|TRBV6-5
TGTGCCAGCATGGGGATCCAAGAGACCCAGTACTTC
CASMGIQETQYF
>.|.|15|TRBJ2-3|TRBV10-3
TGTGCCATCAGTGAGTCGGGGGCAAGCACAGATACGCAGTATTTT
CAISESGASTDTQYF
>.|few|15|TRBJ2-6|TRBV19
TGTGCCAGTAGTACGAGGCCCTCTGGGGCCAACGTCCTGACTTTC
CASSTRPSGANVLTF
>.|.|13|TRBJ2-6|TRBV29-1
TGCAGCATCTTGGGTTCTGGGGCCAACGTCCTGACTTTC
CSILGSGANVLTF
>.|once|15|TRBJ2-3|TRBV18
TGTGCCAGCTCACCACCTCCAGGGCTCACAGATACGCAGTATTTT
CASSPPPGLTDTQYF
>TRBD1|.|14|TRBJ2-7|TRBV10-2
TGCGCCAGCAGTGGGGGACAGATATCCTACGAGCAGTACTTC
CASSGGQISYEQYF
>.|.|13|TRBJ2-1|TRBV7-9
TGTGCCAGCAGCTTAGACGGTGGCAATGAGCAGTTCTTC
CASSLDGGNEQFF
>.|.|11|TRBJ1-2|TRBV30
TGTGCCTGGAGGCCCCGGAATGGCTACACCTTC
CAWRPRNGYTF
>TRBD2|once|15|TRBJ2-5|TRBV5-1
TGCGCCAGCAGCTATAGCGGGGGGGCCGCAGAGACCCAGTACTTC
CASSYSGGAAETQYF
>.|.|16|TRBJ1-5|TRBV5-6
TGTGCCAGCAGCTCGCGGTTAGGGGGTCGGAGTCAGCCCCAGCATTTT
CASSSRLGGRSQPQHF
>.|.|14|TRBJ2-2|TRBV19
TGTGCCAGCTTGCCCGGGGGGAACACCGGGGAGCTGTTTTTT
CASLPGGNTGELFF